This T cell receptor (beta chain) was identified during a study of T-cell reconstitution after alpha-beta-depleted transplantation in children. Unique molecular identifiers were used to barcode this TCRbeta library. TCRdb re-derived calls from the PCR reads in MiXCR, one entry per CDR3 protein. This sample yields around 360,000 distinct CDR3 sequences, of which approximately 10% are seen a single time; about 2.3% belongs to the top ten. On this clonotype: The junction departs from the called germline gene at one end, perhaps through a read error.

CDR1 SSHAT and CDR2 FNYEAQ come from the germline V gene (reference sequence). The CDR3 has 16 residues. This rearrangement joins TRBV7-7 to TRBJ2-7; 9 nucleotides match TRBD1. The sample in question was PBMCs from the stem cell graft donor, obtained from the stem cell graft. The TCR originated in a human donor who donated a stem cell graft to a child with acute lymphoblastic leukemia. CDR3 sequence: CASITGGGGARHEQYF. The CDR3 nucleotides read TGTGCTAGCATCACAGGGGGCGGCGGGGCGAGGCACGAGCAGTACTTC.